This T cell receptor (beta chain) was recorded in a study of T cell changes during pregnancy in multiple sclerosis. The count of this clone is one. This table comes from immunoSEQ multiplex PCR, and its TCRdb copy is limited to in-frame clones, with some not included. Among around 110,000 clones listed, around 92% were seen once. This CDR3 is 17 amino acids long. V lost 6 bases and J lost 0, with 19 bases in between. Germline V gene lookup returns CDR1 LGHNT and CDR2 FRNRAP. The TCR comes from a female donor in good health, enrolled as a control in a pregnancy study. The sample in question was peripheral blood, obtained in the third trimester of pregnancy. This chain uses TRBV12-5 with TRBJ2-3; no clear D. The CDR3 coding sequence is TGTGCTAGTGGCTCCTGGGCGATTGGCTCTAGCACAGATACGCAGTATTTT. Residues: CASGSWAIGSSTDTQYF.